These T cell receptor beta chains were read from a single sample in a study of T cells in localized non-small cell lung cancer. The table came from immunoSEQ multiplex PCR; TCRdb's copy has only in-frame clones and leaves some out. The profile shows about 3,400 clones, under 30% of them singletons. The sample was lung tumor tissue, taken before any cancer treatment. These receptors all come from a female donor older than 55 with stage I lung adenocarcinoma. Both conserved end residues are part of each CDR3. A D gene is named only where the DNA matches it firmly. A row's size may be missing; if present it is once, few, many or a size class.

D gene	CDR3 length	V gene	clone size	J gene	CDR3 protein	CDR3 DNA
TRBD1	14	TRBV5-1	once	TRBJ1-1	CASSYQGAHTEAFF	TGCGCCAGCAGTTATCAGGGGGCTCACACTGAAGCTTTCTTT
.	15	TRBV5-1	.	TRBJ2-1	CASSLDTRGMSAEFF	TGCGCCAGCAGCTTGGATACGCGGGGTATGTCGGCGGAGTTCTTC
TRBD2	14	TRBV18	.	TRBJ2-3	CASSPGLAADTQYF	TGTGCCAGCTCACCCGGACTAGCCGCAGATACGCAGTATTTT
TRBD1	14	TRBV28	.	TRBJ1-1	CASSSTGGGTEAFF	TGTGCCAGCAGCTCCACAGGGGGGGGCACTGAAGCTTTCTTT
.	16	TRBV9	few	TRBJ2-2	CASSERRGYNTGELFF	TGTGCCAGCAGTGAACGGAGGGGGTATAACACCGGGGAGCTGTTTTTT
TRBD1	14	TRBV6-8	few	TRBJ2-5	CASSYPGQQETQYF	TGTGCCAGCAGTTACCCGGGACAGCAAGAGACCCAGTACTTC
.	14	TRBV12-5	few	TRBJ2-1	CATSSQVNYNEQFF	TGTGCCACCTCCTCCCAGGTTAACTACAATGAGCAGTTCTTC
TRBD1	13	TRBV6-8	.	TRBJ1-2	CASSRRGYYGYTF	TGTGCCAGCAGTCGCAGGGGGTACTATGGCTACACCTTC
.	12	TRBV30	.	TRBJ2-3	CAWSQQGNTQYF	TGTGCCTGGAGTCAACAGGGAAATACGCAGTATTTT
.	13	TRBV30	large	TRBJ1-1	CAWSRVERTEAFF	TGTGCCTGGAGTAGGGTAGAGCGGACTGAAGCTTTCTTT
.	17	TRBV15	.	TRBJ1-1	CATSRVRQGVEGTEAFF	TGTGCCACCAGCAGAGTTCGACAAGGAGTTGAGGGAACTGAAGCTTTCTTT
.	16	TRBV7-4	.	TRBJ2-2	CASSLRPPNSPGELFF	TGTGCCAGCAGCTTAAGGCCACCCAATTCGCCCGGGGAGCTGTTTTTT
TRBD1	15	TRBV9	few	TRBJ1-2	CASSVAPRTGFGYTF	TGTGCCAGCAGCGTAGCTCCCCGGACAGGCTTCGGCTACACCTTC
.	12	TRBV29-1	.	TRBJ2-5	CSVNNNQETQYF	TGCAGCGTGAACAATAACCAAGAGACCCAGTACTTC
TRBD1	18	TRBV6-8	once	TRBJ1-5	CASSKNPGTGYSNQPQHF	TGTGCCAGCAGTAAAAATCCCGGGACAGGATATAGCAATCAGCCCCAGCATTTT
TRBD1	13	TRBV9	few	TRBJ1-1	CASGSGTGGEAFF	TGTGCCAGCGGATCCGGGACAGGGGGTGAAGCTTTCTTT
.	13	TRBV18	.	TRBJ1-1	CASSPLQDSEAFF	TGTGCCAGCTCACCACTCCAGGATTCTGAAGCTTTCTTT
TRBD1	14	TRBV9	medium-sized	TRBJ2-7	CASSVVPTGVEQYF	TGTGCCAGCAGCGTAGTCCCCACAGGGGTCGAGCAGTACTTC
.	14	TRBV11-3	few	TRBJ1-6	CASSYRDSNSPLHF	TGTGCCAGCAGCTACCGGGACTCTAATTCACCCCTCCACTTT
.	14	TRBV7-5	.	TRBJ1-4	CASSLGGVDEKLFF	TGTGCCAGCAGCTTGGGCGGGGTGGATGAAAAACTGTTTTTT
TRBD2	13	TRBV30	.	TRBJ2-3	CACSSGATDTQYF	TGTGCATGCTCTAGCGGGGCGACAGATACGCAGTATTTT
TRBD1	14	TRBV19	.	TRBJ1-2	CASSIQGADYGYTF	TGTGCCAGTAGTATTCAGGGGGCTGACTATGGCTACACCTTC
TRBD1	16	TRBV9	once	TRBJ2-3	CASSVDGTALTDTQYF	TGTGCCAGCAGCGTCGACGGGACAGCGCTCACAGATACGCAGTATTTT
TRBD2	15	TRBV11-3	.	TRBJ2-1	CASRWMAGGLNEQFF	TGTGCCAGCAGGTGGATGGCGGGGGGACTCAATGAGCAGTTCTTC
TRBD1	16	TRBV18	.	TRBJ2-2	CASSSFGQANTGELFF	TGTGCCAGCTCAAGCTTCGGACAGGCGAACACCGGGGAGCTGTTTTTT
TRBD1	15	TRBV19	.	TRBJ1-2	CASSPGDSNYYGYTF	TGTGCCAGTAGCCCCGGGGACAGTAACTACTATGGCTACACCTTC
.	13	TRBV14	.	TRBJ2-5	CASSQAPKETQYF	TGTGCCAGCAGCCAAGCACCCAAAGAGACCCAGTACTTC
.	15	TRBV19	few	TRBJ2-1	CASSILSGPYNEQFF	TGTGCCAGTAGTATCCTTAGCGGTCCCTACAATGAGCAGTTCTTC
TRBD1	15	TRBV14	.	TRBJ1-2	CASSQRQGAYYGYTF	TGTGCCAGCAGCCAGAGACAGGGGGCGTACTATGGCTACACCTTC
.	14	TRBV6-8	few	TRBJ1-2	CASSGIGGVSGYTF	TGTGCCAGCAGTGGAATTGGCGGTGTCAGCGGCTACACCTTC
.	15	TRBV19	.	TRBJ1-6	CASSTPREAHSPLHF	TGTGCCAGTAGTACCCCACGAGAAGCTCATTCACCCCTCCACTTT
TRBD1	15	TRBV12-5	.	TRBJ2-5	CASGLGDSSTETQYF	TGTGCTAGTGGTTTGGGGGACAGTTCCACAGAGACCCAGTACTTC